This T cell receptor beta chain appears in the sequencing data of a study of cytomegalovirus exposure and HLA in healthy donors. Study-wide context: A later analysis reported the roughly 120 validation repertoires used the same platform as the roughly 670 first-cohort repertoires. General study points: The study labeled fewer than 200 TCR beta chains cytomegalovirus-associated. The finding came from a later analysis; first-cohort TCR clusters tended to co-occur in the roughly 110 validation repertoires.

Clones were read by immunoSEQ multiplex PCR, and TCRdb kept only the in-frame ones, dropping some. The data hold approximately 130,000 clones, with about 83% observed a single time. Comment on this clone: Its antigen is undetermined.

This CDR3 region has 14 residues. Trimming took 1 base from V and 5 from J, leaving 10 bases between them. Germline values: CDR1 SGHAT, CDR2 FQNNGV. The V gene is TRBV11-2, the J gene TRBJ2-3; D possibly corresponds to TRBD2 (6 bases). The TCR comes from a woman in her twenties or thirties in good health and CMV-seronegative. The sample comprised PBMCs. The CDR3 loop reads CASSLVGGLDTQYF. The CDR3 DNA reads TGTGCCAGCAGCTTAGTGGGGGGATTAGATACGCAGTATTTT.